This entry is about one T cell receptor (beta chain). Its antigen is undetermined. Trimming took off 6 bases at V and 8 bases at J, with 12 bases between the two ends. The CDR3 covers 12 residues. CDR1 and CDR2 (germline): SNHLY, FYNNEI. Produced via immunoSEQ multiplex PCR; TCRdb's table is partial and in-frame only. The sample includes more than 10,000 clones, roughly 92% of them seen just once. This sample was included in a study of T cell clonotyping in hematopoietic cell transplantation. Findings and caveats of the study: Pathologically expanded recipient clonotypes increased progressively from day 30 to day 180 as diversity fell. Graft donor and pretransplant recipient Inverse Simpson Index values predicted broader posttransplant TCR diversity. Few recipient clonotypes overlapped donors; over 97% were de novo at given depth.

The specimen was PBMCs, collected 100 days after allogeneic stem cell transplant. The V and J genes are TRBV2 and TRBJ2-3, with a tentative D call TRBD2 (5 bases). This clonotype was obtained from a female patient aged 45-60 years who had an allogeneic stem cell transplant from an unrelated donor, so the T cells may come from the graft donor. Some clones in this sample may be carry-over from other donors' samples. Here the CDR3 reads CASRRAVGTQYF. CDR3 DNA sequence: TGTGCCAGCAGGCGGGCCGTAGGTACGCAGTATTTT.